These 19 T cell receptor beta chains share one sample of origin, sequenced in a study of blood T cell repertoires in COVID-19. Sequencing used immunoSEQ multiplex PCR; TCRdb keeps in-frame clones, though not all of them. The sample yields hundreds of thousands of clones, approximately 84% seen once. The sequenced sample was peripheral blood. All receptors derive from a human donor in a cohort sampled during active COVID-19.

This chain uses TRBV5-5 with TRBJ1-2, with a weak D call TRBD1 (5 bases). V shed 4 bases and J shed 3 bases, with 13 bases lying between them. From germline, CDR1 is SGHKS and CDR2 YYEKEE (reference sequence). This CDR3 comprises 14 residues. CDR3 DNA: TGTGCCAGCAGCCTTAATCCAGGGCACTATGGCTACACCTTC. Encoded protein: CASSLNPGHYGYTF.

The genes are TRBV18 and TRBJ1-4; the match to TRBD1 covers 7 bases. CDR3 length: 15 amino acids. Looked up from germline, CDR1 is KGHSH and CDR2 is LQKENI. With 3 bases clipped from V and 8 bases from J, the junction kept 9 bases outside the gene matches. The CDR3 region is CASSPNRDREEKLFF. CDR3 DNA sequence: TGTGCCAGCTCACCCAACCGGGACAGAGAAGAAAAACTGTTTTTT.

CDR3 nucleotide sequence: TGCAGCGCAAAGGGACAGGGGGCAGGGGAGCAGTACTTC. Amino acids: CSAKGQGAGEQYF. The V gene is TRBV29-1, the J gene TRBJ2-7; TRBD1 matches 12 bases. V dropped 7 bases and J dropped 7; count of bases not matched to a gene: 8. The CDR3 is 13 residues long. CDR1 and CDR2 from the germline V gene are SQVTM and ANQGSEA.

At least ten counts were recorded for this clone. The CDR3 sequence is CASSPLGAGEGETQYF. The CDR3 DNA is TGTGCCAGCAGCCCCCTCGGGGCGGGAGAGGGGGAGACCCAGTACTTC. The rearrangement links TRBV3-1 (or the pseudogene TRBV3-2) to TRBJ2-5, with 7 bases matching TRBD2. CDR1 is LGHDT and CDR2 is YNNKEL in the germline V gene (reference sequence). The V segment lost 4 bases and the J segment 5 bases; nucleotides outside the gene matches: 13. CDR3 length: 16 amino acids.

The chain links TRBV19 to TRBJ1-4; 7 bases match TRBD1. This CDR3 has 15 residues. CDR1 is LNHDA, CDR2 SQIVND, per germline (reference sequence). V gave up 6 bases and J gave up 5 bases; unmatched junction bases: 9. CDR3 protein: CASRKGGQLNEKLFF. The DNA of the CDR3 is TGTGCCAGTAGGAAGGGGGGACAGTTGAATGAAAAACTGTTTTTT.

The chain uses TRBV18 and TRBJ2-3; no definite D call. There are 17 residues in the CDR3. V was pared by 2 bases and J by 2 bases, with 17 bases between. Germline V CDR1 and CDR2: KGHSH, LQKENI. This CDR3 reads CASSPFLLGGVTDTQYF. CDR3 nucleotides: TGTGCCAGCTCACCATTTTTGTTAGGCGGAGTCACAGATACGCAGTATTTT.

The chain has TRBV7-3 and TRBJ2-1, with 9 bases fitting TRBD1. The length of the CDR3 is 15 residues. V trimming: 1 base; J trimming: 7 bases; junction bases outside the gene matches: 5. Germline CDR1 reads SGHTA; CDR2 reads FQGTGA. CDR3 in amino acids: CASSLKKQGANEQFF. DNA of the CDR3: TGTGCCAGCAGCTTAAAAAAACAGGGGGCAAATGAGCAGTTCTTC.

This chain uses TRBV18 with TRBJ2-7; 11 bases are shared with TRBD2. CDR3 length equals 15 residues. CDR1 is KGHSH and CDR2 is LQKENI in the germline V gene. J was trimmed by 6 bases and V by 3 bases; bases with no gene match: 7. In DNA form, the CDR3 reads TGTGCCAGCTCACCTTTGGCTAGCGGGGGGAGCGAGCAGTACTTC. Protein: CASSPLASGGSEQYF.

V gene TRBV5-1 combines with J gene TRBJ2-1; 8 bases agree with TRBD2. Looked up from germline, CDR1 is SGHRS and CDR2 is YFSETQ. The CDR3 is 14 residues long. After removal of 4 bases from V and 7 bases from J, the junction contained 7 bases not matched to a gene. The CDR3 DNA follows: TGCGCCAGCAGCCCGGGGACTAGTTGGAATGAGCAGTTCTTC. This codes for CASSPGTSWNEQFF. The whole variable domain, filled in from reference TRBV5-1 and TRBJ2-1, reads KAGVTQTPRYLIKTRGQQVTLSCSPISGHRSVSWYQQTPGQGLQFLFEYFSETQRNKGNFPGRFSGRQFSNSRSEMNVSTLELGDSALYLCASSPGTSWNEQFFGPGTRLTVL.

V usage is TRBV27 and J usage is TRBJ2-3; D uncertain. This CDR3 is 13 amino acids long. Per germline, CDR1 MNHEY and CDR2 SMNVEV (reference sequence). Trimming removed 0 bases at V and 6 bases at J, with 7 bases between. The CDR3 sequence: CASSLSQRDTQYF. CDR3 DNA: TGTGCCAGCAGTTTATCCCAGAGGGATACGCAGTATTTT.

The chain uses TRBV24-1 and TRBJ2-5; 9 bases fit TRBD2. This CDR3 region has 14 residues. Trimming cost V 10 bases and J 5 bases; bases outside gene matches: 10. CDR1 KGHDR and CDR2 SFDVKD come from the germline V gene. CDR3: CATQGRGGMETQYF. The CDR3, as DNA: TGTGCCACTCAAGGGCGGGGGGGCATGGAGACCCAGTACTTC.

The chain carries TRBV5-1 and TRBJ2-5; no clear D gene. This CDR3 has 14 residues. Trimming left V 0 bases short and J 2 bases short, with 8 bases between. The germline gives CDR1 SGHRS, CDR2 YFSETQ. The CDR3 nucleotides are TGCGCCAGCAGCTTGGATTCCACTCAAGAGACCCAGTACTTC. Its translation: CASSLDSTQETQYF. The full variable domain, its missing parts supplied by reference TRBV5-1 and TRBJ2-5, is KAGVTQTPRYLIKTRGQQVTLSCSPISGHRSVSWYQQTPGQGLQFLFEYFSETQRNKGNFPGRFSGRQFSNSRSEMNVSTLELGDSALYLCASSLDSTQETQYFGPGTRLLVL.

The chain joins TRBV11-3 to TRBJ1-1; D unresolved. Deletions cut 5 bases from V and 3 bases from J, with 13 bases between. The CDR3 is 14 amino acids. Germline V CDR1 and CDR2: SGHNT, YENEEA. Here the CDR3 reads CASSPLPIYTEAFF. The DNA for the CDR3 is TGTGCCAGCAGCCCTCTCCCTATCTACACTGAAGCTTTCTTT.

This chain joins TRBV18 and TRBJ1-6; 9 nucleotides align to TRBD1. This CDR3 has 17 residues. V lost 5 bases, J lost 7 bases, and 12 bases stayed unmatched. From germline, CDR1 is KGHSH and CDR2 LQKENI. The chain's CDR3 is CASSSTGTGTRNSPLHF. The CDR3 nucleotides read TGTGCCAGCTCATCGACCGGGACAGGGACCAGAAATTCACCCCTCCACTTT.

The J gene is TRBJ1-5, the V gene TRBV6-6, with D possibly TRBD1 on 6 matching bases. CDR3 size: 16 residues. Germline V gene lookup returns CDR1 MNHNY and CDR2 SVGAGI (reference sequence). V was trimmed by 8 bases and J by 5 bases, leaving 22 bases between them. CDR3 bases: TGTGCCAGCGGCGTTTCCACAGGGAGGGGCGATCAGCCCCAGCATTTT. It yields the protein CASGVSTGRGDQPQHF.

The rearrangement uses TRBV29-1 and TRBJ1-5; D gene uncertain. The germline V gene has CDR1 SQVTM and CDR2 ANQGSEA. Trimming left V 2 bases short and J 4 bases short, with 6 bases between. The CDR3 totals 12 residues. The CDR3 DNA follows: TGCAGCGTTGAATACGGGAATCAGCCCCAGCATTTT. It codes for CSVEYGNQPQHF.

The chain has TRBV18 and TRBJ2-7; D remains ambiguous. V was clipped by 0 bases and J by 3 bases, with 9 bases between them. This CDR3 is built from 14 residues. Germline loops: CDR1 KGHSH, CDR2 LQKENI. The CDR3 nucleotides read TGTGCCAGCTCACCACCAAACAGAAACTACGAGCAGTACTTC. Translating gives CASSPPNRNYEQYF.

For the CDR3, the DNA is TGTGCCAGCAAGAGGAAAGCCACCTACGAGCAGTACTTC. Its protein is CASKRKATYEQYF. V and J are TRBV27 and TRBJ2-7; D is ambiguous. The CDR3 is 13 residues long. The germline V gene encodes CDR1 MNHEY and CDR2 SMNVEV (reference sequence). Between the trimmed V and J ends, which lost 7 bases and 2 bases, there was a span of 12 bases.

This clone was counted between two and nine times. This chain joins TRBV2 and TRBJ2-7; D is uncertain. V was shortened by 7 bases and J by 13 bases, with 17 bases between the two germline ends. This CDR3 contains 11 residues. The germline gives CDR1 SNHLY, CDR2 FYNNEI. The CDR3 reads CASNSEASRYF. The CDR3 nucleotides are TGTGCCAGCAACTCTGAAGCATCTCGCTACTTC.